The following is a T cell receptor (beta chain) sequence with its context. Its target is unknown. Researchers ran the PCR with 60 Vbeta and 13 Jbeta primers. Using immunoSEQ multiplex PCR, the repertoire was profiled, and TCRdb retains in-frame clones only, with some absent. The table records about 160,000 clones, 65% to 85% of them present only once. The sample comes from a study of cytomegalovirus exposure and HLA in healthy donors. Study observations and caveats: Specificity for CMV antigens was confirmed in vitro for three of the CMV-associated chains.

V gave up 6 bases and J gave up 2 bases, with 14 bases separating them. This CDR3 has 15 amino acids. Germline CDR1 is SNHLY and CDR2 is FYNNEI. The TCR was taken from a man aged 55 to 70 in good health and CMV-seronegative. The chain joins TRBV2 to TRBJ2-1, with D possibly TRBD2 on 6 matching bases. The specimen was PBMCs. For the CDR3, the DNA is TGTGCCAGCAGCAAACGGGAGTCGGCCTACAATGAGCAGTTCTTC. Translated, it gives CASSKRESAYNEQFF.